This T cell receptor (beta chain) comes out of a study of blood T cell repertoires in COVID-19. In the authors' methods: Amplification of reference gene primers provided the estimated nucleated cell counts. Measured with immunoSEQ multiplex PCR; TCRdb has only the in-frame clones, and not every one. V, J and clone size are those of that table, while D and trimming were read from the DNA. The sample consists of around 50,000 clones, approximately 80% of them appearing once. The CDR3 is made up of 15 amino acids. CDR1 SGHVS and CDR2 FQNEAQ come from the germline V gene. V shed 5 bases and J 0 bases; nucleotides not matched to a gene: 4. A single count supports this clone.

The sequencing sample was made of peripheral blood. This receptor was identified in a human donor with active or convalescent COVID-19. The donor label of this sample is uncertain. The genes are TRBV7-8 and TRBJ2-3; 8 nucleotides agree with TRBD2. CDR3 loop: CASSRLARSTDTQYF. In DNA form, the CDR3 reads TGTGCCAGCAGCCGACTAGCGAGAAGCACAGATACGCAGTATTTT.